This T cell receptor beta chain was obtained from a study of cytomegalovirus exposure and HLA in healthy donors. In this sample, this clone turned up a few times. Primers included in the PCR were 60 Vbeta and 13 Jbeta primers. The data were produced by immunoSEQ multiplex PCR, yet TCRdb's version contains in-frame clones alone and is incomplete. The sample records about 140,000 clones, 70% to 80% being singletons. The CDR3 has 13 amino acids. V was shortened by 6 bases and J by 5 bases, with 10 bases between the two germline ends. Germline V gene lookup returns CDR1 MNHEY and CDR2 SVGAGI. The sequenced sample was PBMCs. This sequence joins TRBV6-5 and TRBJ2-2; D is possibly TRBD2 (5 bases). This TCR was sampled from a male donor in good health and CMV-seronegative. The CDR3 region is CASRPSGTGELFF. CDR3 bases: TGTGCCAGCAGACCGTCGGGGACCGGGGAGCTGTTTTTT.